The clone carrying this TCR beta chain appeared a few times. Its specificity is unknown. Profiling relied on immunoSEQ multiplex PCR, and the TCRdb table lists in-frame clones only, not all of them. The repertoire holds 150,000 to 200,000 clones, with 85% to 90% as singletons. V trimming: 7 bases; J trimming: 8 bases; junction bases outside the gene matches: 6. Germline V gene lookup returns CDR1 MGHDK and CDR2 SYGVNS. CDR3 length: 13 amino acids. The source of the sample is a study of cytomegalovirus exposure and HLA in healthy donors. Study observations and caveats: Cytomegalovirus status was reportedly diagnosed by the classifier with high specificity and sensitivity.

The chain links TRBV25-1 to TRBJ1-4, with 8 bases lining up with TRBD1. The sample taken for sequencing was PBMCs. The TCR was taken from a woman aged 25 to 39 in good health and CMV-seronegative. Here the CDR3 reads CASKDRAGEKLFF. In nucleotides, the CDR3 is TGTGCCAGCAAGGACAGGGCAGGAGAAAAACTGTTTTTT.